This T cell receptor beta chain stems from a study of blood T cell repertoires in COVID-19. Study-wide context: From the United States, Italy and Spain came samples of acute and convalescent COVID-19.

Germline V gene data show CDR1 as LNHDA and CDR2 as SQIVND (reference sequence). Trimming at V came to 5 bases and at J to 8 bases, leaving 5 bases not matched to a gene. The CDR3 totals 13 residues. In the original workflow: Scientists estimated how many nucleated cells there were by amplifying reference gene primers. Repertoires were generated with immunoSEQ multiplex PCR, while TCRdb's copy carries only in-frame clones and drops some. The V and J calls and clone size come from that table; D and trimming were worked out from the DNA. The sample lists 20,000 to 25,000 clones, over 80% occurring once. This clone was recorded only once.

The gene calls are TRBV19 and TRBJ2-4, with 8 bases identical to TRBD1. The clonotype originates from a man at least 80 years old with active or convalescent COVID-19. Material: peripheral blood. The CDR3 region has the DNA TGTGCCAGTAGTGGACAGGGCGGGGACATTCAGTACTTC. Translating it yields CASSGQGGDIQYF.